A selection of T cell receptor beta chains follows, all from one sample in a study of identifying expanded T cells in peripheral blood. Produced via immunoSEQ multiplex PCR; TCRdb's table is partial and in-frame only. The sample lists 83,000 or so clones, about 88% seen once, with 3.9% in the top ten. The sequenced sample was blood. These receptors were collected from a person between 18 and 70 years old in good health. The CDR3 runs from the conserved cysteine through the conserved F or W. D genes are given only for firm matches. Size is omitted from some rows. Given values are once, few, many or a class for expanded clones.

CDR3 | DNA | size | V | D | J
CASSDSYNEQFF | TGTGCCAGCAGTGACTCCTACAATGAGCAGTTCTTC | . | TRBV2 | . | TRBJ2-1
CASSSKGGDTGGYNEQFF | TGTGCCAGCAGCTCAAAAGGGGGGGACACGGGTGGATACAATGAGCAGTTCTTC | . | TRBV7-9 | . | TRBJ2-1
CASTEGGDRGYQPQHF | TGTGCCAGTACCGAAGGCGGGGACAGGGGTTATCAGCCCCAGCATTTT | . | TRBV19 | TRBD1 | TRBJ1-5
CASSEPKLSANEQFF | TGCGCCAGCAGTGAGCCAAAATTATCGGCCAATGAGCAGTTCTTC | . | TRBV10-2 | . | TRBJ2-1
CASSLVGSSGELFF | TGTGCCAGCAGTTTAGTGGGGAGTTCCGGGGAGCTGTTTTTT | . | TRBV28 | . | TRBJ2-2
CASSLQDGNQPQHF | TGCGCCAGCAGCTTGCAAGATGGCAATCAGCCCCAGCATTTT | . | TRBV5-1 | . | TRBJ1-5
CASSLSAGYGYTF | TGTGCCAGCAGCTTATCGGCAGGGTATGGCTACACCTTC | . | TRBV7-3 | . | TRBJ1-2
CATKGTYNEQFF | TGTGCCACAAAAGGCACCTACAATGAGCAGTTCTTC | . | TRBV28 | . | TRBJ2-1
CASSVGASSSYNSPLHF | TGTGCCAGCAGCGTGGGGGCCTCGAGCTCCTATAATTCACCCCTCCACTTT | . | TRBV9 | . | TRBJ1-6
CASSQRSLFGETQYF | TGTGCCAGCAGCCAAAGGTCCCTCTTTGGGGAGACCCAGTACTTC | . | TRBV14 | . | TRBJ2-5
CASSSPHTPGTVYEQYF | TGTGCCAGCAGCTCGCCGCATACTCCCGGGACAGTTTACGAGCAGTACTTC | . | TRBV7-2 | TRBD1 | TRBJ2-7
CASSNGQGAYGYTF | TGTGCCAGCTCCAACGGACAGGGCGCCTATGGCTACACCTTC | once | TRBV18 | TRBD1 | TRBJ1-2
CASPGRDNEQFF | TGTGCCAGCCCCGGGAGAGACAATGAGCAGTTCTTC | . | TRBV2 | . | TRBJ2-1
CASSDTGGSTDTQYF | TGTGCCAGCAGTGACACAGGGGGCAGCACAGATACGCAGTATTTT | . | TRBV6-4 | TRBD1 | TRBJ2-3
CASRGSPGELFF | TGTGCCAGCAGGGGTTCGCCCGGGGAGCTGTTTTTT | . | TRBV27 | . | TRBJ2-2
CASSDTSGGSSYEQYF | TGTGCCAGCAGTGATACTAGCGGGGGGAGCTCCTACGAGCAGTACTTC | . | TRBV25-1 | TRBD2 | TRBJ2-7
CASSQGGTGNLVEQYF | TGTGCCAGCAGCCAGGGAGGGACAGGGAATTTGGTCGAGCAGTACTTC | once | TRBV4-2 | TRBD1 | TRBJ2-7
CSLAGASEQFF | TGCAGTCTAGCGGGAGCTTCCGAGCAGTTCTTC | . | TRBV29-1 | TRBD2 | TRBJ2-1
CASSPRIRSGRTQPQHF | TGTGCCAGCAGTCCCCGGATTCGGTCAGGGAGGACCCAGCCCCAGCATTTT | . | TRBV28 | . | TRBJ1-5
CASSRQGSEAFF | TGTGCCAGCAGTCGACAGGGGTCTGAAGCTTTCTTT | once | TRBV9 | TRBD1 | TRBJ1-1
CASSIARSPLHF | TGTGCCAGTAGTATAGCTCGGTCACCCCTCCACTTT | . | TRBV19 | . | TRBJ1-6
CASSKASPGGAWDTQYF | TGTGCCAGCAGCAAAGCGTCTCCAGGGGGCGCGTGGGATACGCAGTATTTT | . | TRBV21-1 | . | TRBJ2-3
CASMWGVKAKNIQYF | TGTGCCAGCATGTGGGGAGTCAAAGCCAAAAACATTCAGTACTTC | . | TRBV2 | . | TRBJ2-4
CAGGAAGTEAFF | TGTGCCGGGGGGGCTGCGGGCACTGAAGCTTTCTTT | . | TRBV28 | . | TRBJ1-1
CASSINNEQFF | TGTGCCAGCAGTATCAACAATGAGCAGTTCTTC | . | TRBV27 | . | TRBJ2-1
CASSHDQVLREQYF | TGCGCCAGCAGTCACGACCAGGTTCTTCGCGAGCAGTACTTC | . | TRBV23-1 | . | TRBJ2-7
CASSQETGKGATGELFF | TGCGCCAGCAGCCAAGAAACGGGAAAGGGGGCCACCGGGGAGCTGTTTTTT | . | TRBV4-1 | TRBD1 | TRBJ2-2
CASSFETSSSGANVLTF | TGTGCCAGCAGCTTTGAGACTAGCAGCTCTGGGGCCAACGTCCTGACTTTC | many | TRBV5-6 | TRBD2 | TRBJ2-6
CAWDKREGGEQYF | TGTGCCTGGGATAAGCGGGAGGGCGGCGAGCAGTACTTC | . | TRBV30 | TRBD2 | TRBJ2-7
CASSLESSSIAKNIQYF | TGCGCCAGCAGCTTGGAATCTAGCAGCATAGCCAAAAACATTCAGTACTTC | . | TRBV5-1 | . | TRBJ2-4
CASSVGDTPNEQFF | TGTGCCAGCAGCGTAGGCGACACCCCCAATGAGCAGTTCTTC | once | TRBV9 | . | TRBJ2-1
CAWTRGNEKLFF | TGTGCCTGGACGAGGGGGAATGAAAAACTGTTTTTT | . | TRBV30 | . | TRBJ1-4
CASSEGSFAGELFF | TGTGCCAGCAGTGAAGGAAGTTTTGCCGGGGAGCTGTTTTTT | . | TRBV6-1 | . | TRBJ2-2
CAWKLGELAGGEQYF | TGTGCCTGGAAACTCGGGGAACTAGCGGGGGGCGAGCAGTACTTC | . | TRBV30 | TRBD2 | TRBJ2-7
CAWERRTDTYEQYF | TGTGCCTGGGAGAGGAGGACCGATACCTACGAGCAGTACTTC | few | TRBV30 | . | TRBJ2-7
CASKNAGGTDTQYF | TGCGCCAGCAAAAATGCGGGGGGTACAGATACGCAGTATTTT | . | TRBV10-2 | TRBD2 | TRBJ2-3
CASSESASGSYNEQFF | TGTGCCAGCAGTGAGAGTGCTAGCGGCTCCTACAATGAGCAGTTCTTC | . | TRBV6-4 | TRBD2 | TRBJ2-1
CASSVLERGGLGEQFF | TGTGCCAGCAGCGTACTCGAGCGGGGGGGCCTAGGTGAGCAGTTCTTC | once | TRBV9 | TRBD2 | TRBJ2-1
CASRGGPSEQYF | TGTGCCTCTAGAGGGGGCCCCTCCGAGCAGTACTTC | . | TRBV27 | TRBD1 | TRBJ2-7
CASPPGRDRGFPRRYF | TGTGCCAGCCCCCCAGGGCGGGACAGGGGTTTTCCACGGCGGTACTTC | once | TRBV18 | TRBD1 | TRBJ2-7
CASKNGGTGELFF | TGCGCCAGCAAGAACGGGGGGACCGGGGAGCTGTTTTTT | . | TRBV10-1 | TRBD2 | TRBJ2-2
CASSQDMRDTQYF | TGCGCCAGCAGCCAAGATATGAGAGATACGCAGTATTTT | . | TRBV4-3 | . | TRBJ2-3
CSVETGGNIQYF | TGCAGCGTTGAAACAGGGGGCAACATTCAGTACTTC | once | TRBV29-1 | TRBD1 | TRBJ2-4
CASSETGNTEAFF | TGCGCCAGCAGCGAAACAGGGAACACTGAAGCTTTCTTT | . | TRBV4-3 | . | TRBJ1-1
CASSLEVRGRAFGGNTIYF | TGTGCCAGCAGCTTAGAGGTCCGAGGGAGGGCGTTTGGTGGAAACACCATATATTTT | . | TRBV7-8 | . | TRBJ1-3
CASSDRPNTEAFF | TGTGCCAGCTCGGACAGGCCGAACACTGAAGCTTTCTTT | . | TRBV9 | TRBD1 | TRBJ1-1
CASAGGTNEKLFF | TGTGCCTCCGCAGGGGGCACTAATGAAAAACTGTTTTTT | . | TRBV9 | TRBD1 | TRBJ1-4
CASKSWAPSQPQHF | TGTGCCAGCAAGTCTTGGGCACCTAGTCAGCCCCAGCATTTT | . | TRBV28 | . | TRBJ1-5
CASSPLGAGATYEQYF | TGCGCCAGCAGCCCTCTCGGGGCGGGGGCGACCTACGAGCAGTACTTC | . | TRBV5-1 | . | TRBJ2-7
CASRYRGNGNTIYF | TGCGCCAGCAGATACAGGGGGAATGGAAACACCATATATTTT | once | TRBV5-1 | TRBD1 | TRBJ1-3